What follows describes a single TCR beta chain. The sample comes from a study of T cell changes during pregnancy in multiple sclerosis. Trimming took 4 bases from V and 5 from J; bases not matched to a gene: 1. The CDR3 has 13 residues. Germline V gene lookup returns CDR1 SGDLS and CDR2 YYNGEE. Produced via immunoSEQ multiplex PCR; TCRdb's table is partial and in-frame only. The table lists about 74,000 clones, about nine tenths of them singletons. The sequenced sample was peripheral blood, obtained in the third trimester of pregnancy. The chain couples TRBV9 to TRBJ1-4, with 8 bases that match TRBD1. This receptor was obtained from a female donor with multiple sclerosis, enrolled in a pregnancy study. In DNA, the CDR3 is TGTGCCAGCAGCAGGACAGGGAATGAAAAACTGTTTTTT. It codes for CASSRTGNEKLFF.